The clone carrying this T cell receptor (beta chain) showed up many times. One end of the junction is discordant with germline, which a read error may explain. This record comes from a study of patients and donors after allogeneic stem cell transplantation. TCRdb analysed the RT-PCR reads with MiXCR anew, one entry per CDR3 protein. Here the sample spans about 87,000 distinct CDR3 sequences, approximately 5.2% being singletons. The specimen was blood, either unsorted or a sorted T cell fraction (not recorded which). The sequence was obtained from a human donor who was either an allogeneic HSCT recipient or a stem cell or donor lymphocyte infusion donor (not recorded which). It is not recorded whose cells these are; they may come from a transplant donor.

The CDR3 DNA sequence: TGTGCCAGCAGTTTATTCGAAGACACCCAGTACTTC. Residues: CASSLFEDTQYF. This rearrangement joins TRBV12-3 or TRBV12-4 to TRBJ2-5; unclear D gene. This CDR3 spans 12 amino acids.